The 26 T cell receptor beta chains below all came from one sample that was sequenced in a study of shared clonotypes between healthy human individuals. Profiled with immunoSEQ multiplex PCR; TCRdb holds only in-frame clones, not every one. The sample carries roughly 530,000 clones, almost 97% recorded once. Source material: naive CD4+ T cells sorted from blood. Subset meaning: CD45RA+ positively selected. These receptors originate from a woman in her 30s in good health.

The rearrangement joins TRBV7-3 to TRBJ2-3; the match to TRBD1 covers 8 bases. Germline V lookup: CDR1 SGHTA, CDR2 FQGTGA. The trim removed 2 bases at V and 1 base at J, leaving 2 bases unmatched. This CDR3 has 15 residues. As DNA, the CDR3 is TGTGCCAGCAGCTTATCGGGACAGGGCACAGATACGCAGTATTTT. This codes for CASSLSGQGTDTQYF.

The chain carries TRBV28 and TRBJ2-3, with TRBD1 matching 10 bases. The CDR3 is 16 amino acids. The V and J ends lost 2 bases and 7 bases, in that order; junction bases with no gene match: 9. CDR1 MDHEN and CDR2 SYDVKM come from the germline V gene. In DNA, the CDR3 is TGTGCCAGCAGTTTACCCGGGACAGGGGTCAGAAATACGCAGTATTTT. Protein: CASSLPGTGVRNTQYF. Full variable domain (outside the CDR3, taken from reference TRBV28 and TRBJ2-3): DVKVTQSSRYLVKRTGEKVFLECVQDMDHENMFWYRQDPGLGLRLIYFSYDVKMKEKGDIPEGYSVSREKKERFSLILESASTNQTSMYLCASSLPGTGVRNTQYFGPGTRLTVL.

V and J are TRBV11-1 and TRBJ2-1, with D perhaps assigned TRBD1 or TRBD2 (5 bases each). The V gene lost 3 bases and the J gene lost 5 bases, with 11 bases spanning the gap. The CDR3 totals 14 residues. Per the germline V gene, CDR1 is SGHAT and CDR2 is FQDESV (reference sequence). The CDR3 sequence: CASSFPGRHNEQFF. The DNA for the CDR3 is TGTGCCAGCAGCTTCCCGGGACGCCACAATGAGCAGTTCTTC.

The V gene is TRBV29-1, the J gene TRBJ1-2, with D unclear. Germline-derived CDR1 and CDR2 are SQVTM and ANQGSEA. CDR3 length equals 12 residues. V was cut by 4 bases and J by 7 bases, with 13 bases left in between. CDR3: CSVVRQSGGYTF. The CDR3 coding sequence is TGCAGCGTTGTACGACAATCTGGTGGCTACACCTTC.

V and J are TRBV2 and TRBJ2-3; a possible D gene is TRBD1 (7 bases). There are 15 residues in the CDR3. Germline V gene sequence: CDR1 SNHLY, CDR2 FYNNEI. Trimming pared 8 bases from V and 3 bases from J, leaving 18 bases between. CDR3 sequence reads: CASPPRQGGTDTQYF. The CDR3 DNA reads TGTGCCAGCCCTCCCCGACAGGGAGGAACAGATACGCAGTATTTT.

This chain joins TRBV2 and TRBJ2-7, with a tentative D call TRBD1 (6 bases). V was cut by 8 bases and J by 4 bases, with 15 bases left in between. CDR3 length: 13 amino acids. Germline V lookup: CDR1 SNHLY, CDR2 FYNNEI. The CDR3, as DNA: TGTGCCAGCGGTATACAGGGTCGGTACGAGCAGTACTTC. Protein product: CASGIQGRYEQYF.

V usage is TRBV19 and J usage is TRBJ2-7; D is perhaps TRBD1 or TRBD2 (5 bases each). This CDR3 comprises 15 residues. Trimming left V 1 base short and J 4 bases short, with 14 bases between. Germline values: CDR1 LNHDA, CDR2 SQIVND (reference sequence). This chain's CDR3 is CASSIVSGTQYEQYF. For the CDR3, the DNA is TGTGCCAGTAGTATAGTGTCAGGGACCCAATACGAGCAGTACTTC. The variable domain in full, completed from reference TRBV19 and TRBJ2-7, reads DGGITQSPKYLFRKEGQNVTLSCEQNLNHDAMYWYRQDPGQGLRLIYYSQIVNDFQKGDIAEGYSVSREKKESFPLTVTSAQKNPTAFYLCASSIVSGTQYEQYFGPGTRLTVT.

The V call is TRBV11-2, the J call TRBJ1-6; 9 bases map to TRBD1. Germline lookup yields CDR1 SGHAT and CDR2 FQNNGV. The V segment lost 5 bases and the J segment 6 bases; nucleotides outside the gene matches: 11. CDR3 length equals 17 residues. CDR3 in amino acids: CASSRHGQGIGNSPLHF. CDR3 sequence (DNA): TGTGCCAGCAGCCGTCACGGACAGGGGATCGGTAATTCACCCCTCCACTTT. The whole variable domain, filled in from reference TRBV11-2 and TRBJ1-6, reads EAGVAQSPRYKIIEKRQSVAFWCNPISGHATLYWYQQILGQGPKLLIQFQNNGVVDDSQLPKDRFSAERLKGVDSTLKIQPAKLEDSAVYLCASSRHGQGIGNSPLHFGNGTRLTVT.

The J gene is TRBJ2-5, the V gene TRBV28; 7 bases map to TRBD2. This CDR3 is 15 amino acids long. Germline CDR1 MDHEN, CDR2 SYDVKM. V was pared by 4 bases and J by 5 bases, with 10 bases of the junction left unmatched. The CDR3 reads CASSSPGEGGETQYF. In DNA form, the CDR3 reads TGTGCCAGCAGTTCCCCGGGGGAGGGAGGGGAGACCCAGTACTTC.

As concerns this clone: The sample holds other DNA sequences that translate to the same CDR3. CDR3 bases: TGTGCCAGTAGTATCGCGGGGGGAAGCAATCAGCCCCAGCATTTT. It encodes CASSIAGGSNQPQHF. This chain uses TRBV19 with TRBJ1-5; D is possibly TRBD1 (5 bases). CDR3 size: 15 residues. V shed 3 bases and J shed 1 base, with 10 bases lying between them. The germline V gene has CDR1 LNHDA and CDR2 SQIVND (reference sequence).

The gene calls are TRBV10-1 and TRBJ2-7; 8 bases agree with TRBD1. The CDR3 is made up of 14 amino acids. Germline lookup yields CDR1 WNHNN and CDR2 SYGVQD (reference sequence). V was pared by 6 bases and J by 4 bases, with 8 bases of the junction left unmatched. CDR3 in amino acids: CASSADRASYEQYF. The CDR3 DNA sequence: TGCGCCAGCAGCGCGGACAGGGCATCTTACGAGCAGTACTTC.

This chain connects TRBV29-1 to TRBJ2-7; TRBD2 matches at 7 bases. The CDR3 sequence is 15 residues long. With 4 bases clipped from V and 1 base from J, the junction kept 10 bases outside the gene matches. The germline gives CDR1 SQVTM, CDR2 ANQGSEA. The CDR3 sequence: CSVVAGLHKSYEQYF. The CDR3 nucleotides read TGCAGCGTTGTGGCGGGACTACACAAATCCTACGAGCAGTACTTC.

The gene calls are TRBV5-1 and TRBJ2-7, with TRBD2 as a possible D gene (6 bases). This CDR3 contains 15 residues. From germline, CDR1 is SGHRS and CDR2 YFSETQ. V was cut by 4 bases and J by 2 bases, with 16 bases left in between. The CDR3 bases are TGCGCCAGCAGCCGTAGCGGAGGCGGACCCTACGAGCAGTACTTC. Residues: CASSRSGGGPYEQYF.

V usage is TRBV4-1 and J usage is TRBJ1-6; D perhaps matches TRBD1 (5 bases). Germline assignment: CDR1 MGHRA and CDR2 YSYEKL. V was clipped by 0 bases and J by 13 bases, with 16 bases between them. The CDR3 runs 15 residues. DNA for the CDR3: TGCGCCAGCAGCCAAGAGTGGGGCAGGGAGTGGCCCCTCCACTTT. Translation gives CASSQEWGREWPLHF.

The chain uses TRBV7-3 and TRBJ2-3; D possibly corresponds to TRBD1 (5 bases). V was clipped by 5 bases and J by 4 bases, with 10 bases between them. The CDR3 is 13 residues long. Germline CDR1 is SGHTA and CDR2 is FQGTGA. The CDR3 DNA sequence: TGTGCCAGCAGCCCCAGGGCGGCAGATACGCAGTATTTT. Amino acids: CASSPRAADTQYF.

The chain couples TRBV7-7 to TRBJ2-7, with 7 bases lining up with TRBD2. The CDR3 is 13 amino acids. Germline V gene data show CDR1 as SSHAT and CDR2 as FNYEAQ (reference sequence). The junction had 5 bases not matched to a gene; V was cut back by 3 bases and J by 6 bases. The CDR3 reads CASSFGGRGEQYF. The DNA of the CDR3 is TGTGCCAGCAGCTTTGGCGGGAGAGGCGAGCAGTACTTC.

J is TRBJ2-5 and V is TRBV7-6; D not resolved. The DNA end is a closer match to TRBJ2-7, so the J assignment may be wrong. This CDR3 is built from 14 residues. The germline V gene has CDR1 SGHVS and CDR2 FNYEAQ. The CDR3 here is CASSLAGGPYEQYF. The CDR3 DNA sequence: TGTGCCAGCAGCTTAGCGGGCGGACCCTACGAGCAGTACTTC.

The chain has TRBV11-2 and TRBJ2-7; possibly TRBD2 for D (5 bases). The germline V gene has CDR1 SGHAT and CDR2 FQNNGV. Trimming shortened V by 1 base and J by 3 bases, and 7 bases separated the two germline ends. The CDR3 covers 13 residues. The CDR3 loop reads CASSLVRGYEQYF. The CDR3 DNA reads as TGTGCCAGCAGCTTAGTCCGGGGCTACGAGCAGTACTTC.

The chain carries TRBV5-4 and TRBJ2-3, with D possibly matching TRBD2 (5 bases). The CDR3 is 16 residues long. Between the trimmed V and J ends, which lost 6 bases and 4 bases, there was a span of 21 bases. Germline CDR1 reads SGHNT; CDR2 reads YYREEE (reference sequence). The CDR3 here is CASTTTGGLAADTQYF. The CDR3 DNA reads as TGTGCCAGCACCACGACCGGCGGACTCGCAGCAGATACGCAGTATTTT. Full variable domain (missing parts from reference TRBV5-4 and TRBJ2-3): ETGVTQSPTHLIKTRGQQVTLRCSSQSGHNTVSWYQQALGQGPQFIFQYYREEENGRGNFPPRFSGLQFPNYSSELNVNALELDDSALYLCASTTTGGLAADTQYFGPGTRLTVL.

The table lists this clone with a count of one. This chain links TRBV7-2 with TRBJ2-7; 9 bases agree with TRBD2. Unmatched junction bases numbered 16, after V lost 5 bases and J lost 2 bases. Germline V gene lookup returns CDR1 SGHTA and CDR2 FQGNSA. The CDR3 covers 18 residues. The CDR3 DNA follows: TGTGCCAGCAGCCCACAGGGACTAGCCGGGCGCGACACCTACGAGCAGTACTTC. Translated, it gives CASSPQGLAGRDTYEQYF. Full variable domain (outside the CDR3, taken from reference TRBV7-2 and TRBJ2-7): GAGVSQSPSNKVTEKGKDVELRCDPISGHTALYWYRQSLGQGLEFLIYFQGNSAPDKSGLPSDRFSAERTGGSVSTLTIQRTQQEDSAVYLCASSPQGLAGRDTYEQYFGPGTRLTVT.

V gene TRBV9 combines with J gene TRBJ2-1, with no clear D. The V and J ends lost 0 bases and 6 bases respectively, with 16 bases between them. This CDR3 has 16 amino acids. Germline V gene lookup returns CDR1 SGDLS and CDR2 YYNGEE. The CDR3 loop reads CASSVAADSVGNEQFF. The CDR3 nucleotides read TGTGCCAGCAGCGTAGCTGCGGATTCGGTAGGCAATGAGCAGTTCTTC. Drawing the rest from reference TRBV9 and TRBJ2-1, the complete variable domain is DSGVTQTPKHLITATGQRVTLRCSPRSGDLSVYWYQQSLDQGLQFLIQYYNGEERAKGNILERFSAQQFPDLHSELNLSSLELGDSALYFCASSVAADSVGNEQFFGPGTRLTVL.

The rearrangement uses TRBV27 and TRBJ2-7, with D tentatively TRBD1 (6 bases). The V and J ends lost 7 bases and 6 bases respectively, with 16 bases between them. CDR3 size: 13 residues. Germline CDR1 and CDR2: MNHEY and SMNVEV (reference sequence). The DNA of the CDR3 is TGTGCCAGCAACAATCTACAGGGTCCCGAGCAGTACTTC. Its translation: CASNNLQGPEQYF.

V is TRBV27 and J is TRBJ2-2; 8 bases agree with TRBD2. V gave up 3 bases and J gave up 4 bases; unmatched junction bases: 4. Germline CDR1 MNHEY, CDR2 SMNVEV (reference sequence). This CDR3 has 15 amino acids. The CDR3, as DNA: TGTGCCAGCAGTTTCGGGGGGGCCCCCACCGGGGAGCTGTTTTTT. This translates into CASSFGGAPTGELFF.

The table lists this clone with a count of one. Other DNA sequences of this sample code for an identical CDR3. V gene TRBV5-1 combines with J gene TRBJ2-7, with 10 bases matching TRBD2. The V segment lost 0 bases and the J segment 5 bases; nucleotides outside the gene matches: 5. This CDR3 spans 15 amino acids. The germline gives CDR1 SGHRS, CDR2 YFSETQ. The CDR3 protein is CASSLVAGGPNEQYF. The CDR3 nucleotides read TGCGCCAGCAGCTTGGTAGCGGGAGGCCCCAACGAGCAGTACTTC.

The V call is TRBV28, the J call TRBJ1-4; D gene ambiguous. This CDR3 comprises 14 residues. Germline CDR1 and CDR2: MDHEN and SYDVKM. The V gene lost 5 bases and the J gene lost 0 bases, with 7 bases spanning the gap. The CDR3 nucleotides read TGTGCCAGCAGTGAATCTTCAACTAATGAAAAACTGTTTTTT. As protein: CASSESSTNEKLFF.

The chain combines TRBV5-1 with TRBJ2-5; 9 bases match TRBD1. The J call may be mistaken, given a closer DNA end match to TRBJ2-7. This CDR3 is 14 amino acids long. Germline CDR1 and CDR2: SGHRS and YFSETQ. CDR3: CASSPGDRDYEQYF. CDR3 nucleotide sequence: TGCGCCAGCAGCCCGGGGGACAGGGACTACGAGCAGTACTTC.